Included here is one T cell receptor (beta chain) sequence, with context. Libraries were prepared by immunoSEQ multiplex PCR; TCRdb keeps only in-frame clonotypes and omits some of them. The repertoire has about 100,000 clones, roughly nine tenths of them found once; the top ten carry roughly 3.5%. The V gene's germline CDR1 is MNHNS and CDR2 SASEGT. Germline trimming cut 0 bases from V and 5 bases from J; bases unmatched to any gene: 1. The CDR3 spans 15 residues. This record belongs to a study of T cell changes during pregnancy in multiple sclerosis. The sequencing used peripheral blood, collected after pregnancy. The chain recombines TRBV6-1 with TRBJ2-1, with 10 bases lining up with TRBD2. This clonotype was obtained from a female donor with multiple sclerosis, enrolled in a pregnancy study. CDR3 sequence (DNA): TGTGCCAGCAGTGAAGCTAGCGGGGGGCACAATGAGCAGTTCTTC. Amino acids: CASSEASGGHNEQFF.